A selection of T cell receptor beta chains follows, all from one sample in a study of T cells in Graves' hyperthyroidism and ophthalmopathy. One entry per CDR3 protein, called by TCRdb with MiXCR from the multiplex PCR reads. The table records hundreds of thousands of distinct CDR3 sequences, approximately 15% of them present only once. Sequenced sample: blood. The receptors were sampled from a woman aged 55-69 years with Graves' ophthalmopathy. The CDR3 runs from the conserved cysteine through the conserved F or W. D genes are given only for firm matches. Expanded clones are given a class, and other clones once, few, many or no size at all.

j_call clone_size v_call d_call cdr3_aa cdr3_nt
TRBJ1-3 few TRBV27 NA CASGVDRGGNTIYF TGTGCCAGCGGAGTTGATAGGGGTGGAAACACCATATATTTT
TRBJ2-1 few TRBV27 NA CASSFQIRPYNEQFF TGTGCCAGCAGTTTCCAGATTCGACCCTACAATGAGCAGTTCTTC
TRBJ1-5 many TRBV19 NA CASSPLPGLSNQPQHF TGTGCCAGTAGTCCCCTCCCGGGGCTAAGCAATCAGCCCCAGCATTTT
TRBJ1-4 NA TRBV4-2 TRBD1 CASSQAGGEKLFF TGTGCCAGCAGCCAAGCAGGGGGTGAAAAACTGTTTTTT
TRBJ1-5 many TRBV27 NA CASSLLPRDGNQPQHF TGTGCCAGCAGTCTCTTGCCCCGGGACGGCAATCAGCCCCAGCATTTT
TRBJ2-7 many TRBV6-2/TRBV6-3 TRBD2 CASSYGGFGLAGSYEQYF TGTGCCAGCAGTTACGGTGGTTTCGGACTAGCGGGATCCTACGAGCAGTACTTC
TRBJ2-3 NA TRBV20-1 TRBD2 CSASPGTRSTDTQYF TGCAGTGCTAGCCCCGGGACTAGGAGCACAGATACGCAGTATTTT
TRBJ1-5 few TRBV4-1 TRBD1 CASSQRQGVNQPQHF TGCGCCAGCAGCCAAAGACAGGGGGTCAATCAGCCCCAGCATTTT
TRBJ2-2 NA TRBV6-1 TRBD2 CASSSRTSGIRTGELFF TGTGCCAGCAGTTCTCGGACTAGCGGGATCCGCACCGGGGAGCTGTTTTTT
TRBJ2-7 many TRBV12-3/TRBV12-4 NA CASSLAGFYEQYF TGTGCCAGCAGTTTGGCAGGCTTCTACGAGCAGTACTTC
TRBJ1-4 many TRBV28 NA CASSLLAGDNEKLFF TGTGCCAGCAGTTTATTAGCCGGGGATAATGAAAAACTGTTTTTT
TRBJ1-1 few TRBV7-9 NA CASTLGGTEAFF TGTGCCAGCACCTTAGGGGGGACTGAAGCTTTCTTT
TRBJ1-2 few TRBV19 NA CASRNWKANYGYTF TGTGCCAGTCGAAACTGGAAAGCTAACTATGGCTACACCTTC
TRBJ1-1 many TRBV28 NA CASKAAGRMNTEAFF TGTGCCAGCAAAGCGGCAGGGAGAATGAACACTGAAGCTTTCTTT
TRBJ2-7 few TRBV18 NA CASSPVIADEQYF TGTGCCAGCTCACCTGTCATCGCCGACGAGCAGTACTTC
TRBJ2-5 NA TRBV5-4 TRBD2 CASSSTSGRTSGRETQYF TGTGCCAGCAGCTCGACTAGCGGCCGGACCTCGGGCCGTGAGACCCAGTACTTC
TRBJ1-2 many TRBV15 NA CATSRDGFPNYGYTF TGTGCCACCAGCAGAGATGGTTTCCCTAACTATGGCTACACCTTC
TRBJ1-1 few TRBV20-1 NA CSAVGVLNTEAFF TGCAGTGCCGTGGGGGTGCTGAACACTGAAGCTTTCTTT
TRBJ2-7 many TRBV5-5 NA CASSLEGGRGYEQYF TGTGCCAGCAGCTTGGAGGGGGGCAGGGGCTACGAGCAGTACTTC
TRBJ2-7 many TRBV20-1 TRBD1 CSAYPADRGNEQYF TGCAGTGCCTATCCGGCCGACAGGGGGAACGAGCAGTACTTC
TRBJ1-3 few TRBV29-1 TRBD1 CSVRSYRGWDRGTIYF TGCAGCGTCCGTTCTTACAGGGGTTGGGATCGAGGCACCATATATTTT
TRBJ2-7 many TRBV7-8 NA CASSLVGKQYF TGTGCCAGCAGCTTAGTGGGGAAGCAGTACTTC
TRBJ1-4 NA TRBV7-2 TRBD1 CASSLRGTGEEKLFF TGTGCCAGCAGCCTACGCGGGACAGGCGAGGAAAAACTGTTTTTT
TRBJ2-3 many TRBV27 NA CASSLSIWTDSTDTQYF TGTGCCAGCAGTTTATCGATCTGGACGGATAGCACAGATACGCAGTATTTT
TRBJ2-3 NA TRBV4-2 TRBD2 CASSRRLAGGDLGTDTQYF TGTGCCAGCAGCCGTCGATTAGCGGGGGGTGACCTAGGCACAGATACGCAGTATTTT
TRBJ2-1 NA TRBV18 NA CASSWSGDYNEQFF TGTGCCAGCTCTTGGTCAGGGGACTACAATGAGCAGTTCTTC
TRBJ2-7 few TRBV9 NA CASSVDATSSYEQYF TGTGCCAGCAGCGTAGACGCCACGAGCTCCTACGAGCAGTACTTC
TRBJ2-1 NA TRBV6-1 NA CASRGRGRPNNEQFF TGTGCCAGCAGGGGTCGGGGGCGGCCGAACAATGAGCAGTTCTTC
TRBJ1-2 many TRBV6-1 NA CASSEMPQEDDYTF TGTGCCAGCAGTGAAATGCCCCAGGAAGATGACTACACCTTC
TRBJ2-7 NA TRBV7-9 NA CVSSLEGAVYHEQYF TGTGTCAGCAGCTTAGAGGGCGCAGTATACCACGAGCAGTACTTC
TRBJ2-3 many TRBV6-2/TRBV6-3 NA CASSTATSNRADTQYF TGTGCCAGCAGTACGGCGACTAGCAACAGGGCAGATACGCAGTATTTT
TRBJ1-1 many TRBV2 TRBD1 CASTARGTGNTEAFF TGTGCCAGCACCGCGCGCGGGACAGGGAATACTGAAGCTTTCTTT
TRBJ2-7 few TRBV4-2 TRBD1 CASSQEGDSTREQYF TGTGCCAGCAGCCAAGAAGGGGACAGTACGAGGGAGCAGTACTTC
TRBJ2-3 many TRBV20-1 NA CSAETGLASSTDTQYF TGCAGTGCCGAAACGGGGCTAGCCTCTAGCACAGATACGCAGTATTTT
TRBJ2-3 NA TRBV19 NA CASKVGAADTQYF TGTGCCAGTAAAGTGGGAGCGGCAGATACGCAGTATTTT
TRBJ1-1 many TRBV7-8 NA CASSFSRRQYTEAFF TGTGCCAGCAGCTTTAGCCGTCGACAGTACACTGAAGCTTTCTTT
TRBJ2-3 NA TRBV7-9 NA CASRRPDTNTQYF TGTGCCAGCCGGCGACCCGACACAAATACGCAGTATTTT
TRBJ2-3 many TRBV10-3 NA CAISESVLRLGDKSTDTQYF TGTGCCATCAGTGAGTCAGTGTTGAGACTTGGGGACAAGAGCACAGATACGCAGTATTTT
TRBJ2-3 NA TRBV7-8 TRBD2 CASSLGASGRVSDTQYF TGTGCCAGCAGCTTAGGGGCTAGCGGGAGGGTATCAGATACGCAGTATTTT
TRBJ2-7 many TRBV7-2 NA CASSLVALRGAGDSYEQYF TGTGCCAGCAGCTTAGTGGCCCTGAGGGGCGCGGGCGATTCCTACGAGCAGTACTTC
TRBJ1-2 many TRBV18 NA CASSQITGGYGYTF TGTGCCAGCTCACAAATAACGGGGGGCTATGGCTACACCTTC
TRBJ1-5 many TRBV10-3 TRBD1 CAISDSHRGGGQPQHF TGTGCCATCAGTGATTCGCACAGGGGAGGGGGTCAGCCCCAGCATTTT
TRBJ2-7 many TRBV5-1 NA CASSLGAGTYSYEQYF TGCGCCAGCAGCTTGGGGGCCGGGACGTACTCCTACGAGCAGTACTTC
TRBJ2-7 many TRBV18 TRBD1 CASSLDRGWDEQYF TGTGCCAGCTCGCTGGACAGGGGGTGGGACGAGCAGTACTTC
TRBJ2-7 NA TRBV6-1 NA CASSRRTRYEQYF TGTGCCAGCAGCCGACGGACTCGCTACGAGCAGTACTTC
TRBJ2-3 many TRBV6-2/TRBV6-3 NA CASSYEWTSTDTQYF TGTGCCAGCAGTTACGAGTGGACTAGCACAGATACGCAGTATTTT
TRBJ2-1 few TRBV20-1 TRBD2 CSAFSGGATETYNEQFF TGCAGTGCTTTTAGCGGGGGGGCCACTGAGACCTACAATGAGCAGTTCTTC
TRBJ2-1 many TRBV24-1 NA CATSDPQVGVREQFF TGTGCCACCAGTGACCCTCAAGTGGGGGTACGGGAGCAGTTCTTC
TRBJ2-7 many TRBV6-2/TRBV6-3 NA CASSPRTATTYEQYF TGTGCCAGCAGTCCGCGGACAGCCACCACCTACGAGCAGTACTTC
TRBJ2-5 many TRBV7-2 TRBD1 CASSARDRVQTQYF TGTGCCAGCAGTGCCCGGGACAGGGTACAGACCCAGTACTTC
TRBJ2-2 NA TRBV19 NA CASSILGGDGELFF TGTGCCAGTAGTATACTCGGGGGAGACGGGGAGCTGTTTTTT
TRBJ1-5 NA TRBV4-2 TRBD1 CASSQLGTGAASQHF TGTGCCAGCAGCCAACTAGGGACAGGGGCCGCCTCCCAGCATTTT
TRBJ1-2 many TRBV11-2 NA CASSQRLANYGYTF TGTGCCAGCAGCCAAAGGTTGGCTAACTATGGCTACACCTTC
TRBJ1-1 many TRBV7-7 TRBD1 CASSPWTGGQTEAFF TGTGCCAGCAGCCCCTGGACAGGGGGTCAGACTGAAGCTTTCTTT
TRBJ2-5 many TRBV2 NA CASSEGGKETQYF TGTGCCAGCAGTGAAGGGGGGAAAGAGACCCAGTACTTC
TRBJ2-7 many TRBV12-3/TRBV12-4 NA CASSLLLFVGQYF TGTGCCAGCAGTTTACTTCTATTCGTCGGGCAGTACTTC
TRBJ2-7 NA TRBV2 NA CASSGQNNEQYF TGTGCCAGCAGCGGACAGAATAACGAGCAGTACTTC
TRBJ1-4 few TRBV9 TRBD1 CASSAWTGIDEKLFF TGTGCCAGCAGCGCCTGGACAGGGATTGATGAAAAACTGTTTTTT
TRBJ1-5 many TRBV20-1 NA CSARDQKGYSNQPQHF TGCAGTGCTAGAGATCAAAAGGGATATAGCAATCAGCCCCAGCATTTT
TRBJ1-2 many TRBV9 NA CASSVALQRGGYTF TGTGCCAGCAGCGTAGCTTTACAGCGAGGAGGCTACACCTTC